This T cell receptor (beta chain) came from a study of cytomegalovirus exposure and HLA in healthy donors. Unmatched junction bases numbered 10, after V lost 7 bases and J lost 6 bases. From germline, CDR1 is ENHRY and CDR2 SYGVKD. CDR3 size: 15 residues. Sequencing was performed with immunoSEQ multiplex PCR; in TCRdb, only in-frame clones are kept and a portion is missing. Of roughly 220,000 clones listed, under 95% are singletons. Sequencing was done on a sample of PBMCs. The chain joins TRBV10-3 to TRBJ2-1; 9 nucleotides line up with TRBD1. The clonotype originates from a woman aged 18-30 years in good health and CMV-seronegative. CDR3 sequence: CAITKGQGGRNEQFF. The CDR3 coding sequence is TGTGCCATCACTAAGGGACAGGGAGGTCGCAATGAGCAGTTCTTC.